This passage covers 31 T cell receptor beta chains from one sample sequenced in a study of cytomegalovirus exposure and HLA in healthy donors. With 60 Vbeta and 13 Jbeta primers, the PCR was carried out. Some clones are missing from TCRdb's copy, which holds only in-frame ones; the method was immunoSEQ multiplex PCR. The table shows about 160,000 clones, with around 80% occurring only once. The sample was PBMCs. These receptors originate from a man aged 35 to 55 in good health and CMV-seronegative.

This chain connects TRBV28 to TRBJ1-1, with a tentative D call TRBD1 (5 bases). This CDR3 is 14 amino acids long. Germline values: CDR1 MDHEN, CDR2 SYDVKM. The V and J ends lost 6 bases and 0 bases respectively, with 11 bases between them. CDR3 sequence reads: CASSWDSLNTEAFF. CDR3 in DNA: TGTGCCAGCAGCTGGGACTCCTTGAACACTGAAGCTTTCTTT.

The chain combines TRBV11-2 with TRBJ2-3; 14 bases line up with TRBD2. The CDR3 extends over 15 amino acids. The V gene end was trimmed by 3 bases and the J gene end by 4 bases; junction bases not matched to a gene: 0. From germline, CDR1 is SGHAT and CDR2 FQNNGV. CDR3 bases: TGTGCCAGCAGCTTGGGACTAGCGGGAGCAGATACGCAGTATTTT. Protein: CASSLGLAGADTQYF.

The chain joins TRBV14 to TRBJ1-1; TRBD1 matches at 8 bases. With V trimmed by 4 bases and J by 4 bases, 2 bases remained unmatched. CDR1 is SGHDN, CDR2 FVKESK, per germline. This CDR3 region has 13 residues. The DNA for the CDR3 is TGTGCCAGCAGCCGTACAGGGGGCACTGAAGCTTTCTTT. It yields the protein CASSRTGGTEAFF.

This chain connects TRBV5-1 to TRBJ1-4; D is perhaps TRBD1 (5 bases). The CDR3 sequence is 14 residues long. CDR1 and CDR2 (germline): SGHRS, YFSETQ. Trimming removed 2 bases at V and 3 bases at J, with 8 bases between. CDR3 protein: CASSLGAPNEKLFF. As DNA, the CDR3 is TGCGCCAGCAGCTTAGGGGCCCCTAATGAAAAACTGTTTTTT.

This CDR3 is CASKNPGLASHEQYF. In DNA form, the CDR3 reads TGCGCCAGCAAAAATCCGGGACTAGCGTCCCACGAGCAGTACTTC. The V and J genes are TRBV4-3 and TRBJ2-5; TRBD2 matches at 10 bases. Matching the DNA end better, TRBJ2-7 makes the J call doubtful. Germline V gene data show CDR1 as LGHNA and CDR2 as YSLEER. The CDR3 has 15 amino acids.

For the CDR3, the DNA is TGTGCCAGCAGCTTTGGTCCACAGGACTACGAGCAGTACTTC. The encoded protein is CASSFGPQDYEQYF. This chain connects TRBV5-6 to TRBJ2-7, with D perhaps matching TRBD1 (5 bases). The V end lost 2 bases, the J end lost 3 bases, and 12 bases lay between the germline ends. Germline V gene data show CDR1 as SGHDT and CDR2 as YYEEEE. The CDR3 spans 14 residues.

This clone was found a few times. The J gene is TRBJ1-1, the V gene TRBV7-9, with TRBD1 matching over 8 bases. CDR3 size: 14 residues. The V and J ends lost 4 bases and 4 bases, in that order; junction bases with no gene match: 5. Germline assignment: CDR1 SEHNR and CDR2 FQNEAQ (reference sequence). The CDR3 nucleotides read TGTGCCAGCAGCTCCCACACAGGGGGCACTGAAGCTTTCTTT. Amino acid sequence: CASSSHTGGTEAFF.

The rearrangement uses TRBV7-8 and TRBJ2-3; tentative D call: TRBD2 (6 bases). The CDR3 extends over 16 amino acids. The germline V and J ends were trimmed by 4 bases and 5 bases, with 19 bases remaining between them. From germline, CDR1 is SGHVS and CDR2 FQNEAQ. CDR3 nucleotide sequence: TGTGCCAGCAGCTCCCGAGGGGCGGAGCGGGTAGATACGCAGTATTTT. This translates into CASSSRGAERVDTQYF.

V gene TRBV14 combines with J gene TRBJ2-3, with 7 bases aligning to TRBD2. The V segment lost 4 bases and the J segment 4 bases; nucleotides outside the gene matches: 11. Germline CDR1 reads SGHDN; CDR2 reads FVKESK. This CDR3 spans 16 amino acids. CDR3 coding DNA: TGTGCCAGCAGCCCCCGGACTAGGTCCCTCCCAGATACGCAGTATTTT. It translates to CASSPRTRSLPDTQYF.

The CDR3 region is CASSLGLALEQYF. In nucleotides, the CDR3 is TGCGCCAGCAGCTTGGGACTAGCTCTCGAGCAGTACTTC. V and J are TRBV5-1 and TRBJ2-7, with 7 bases identical to TRBD2. The CDR3 runs to 13 residues. CDR1 and CDR2 (germline): SGHRS, YFSETQ. V lost 0 bases, J lost 6 bases, and 3 bases stayed unmatched. Filled out from reference TRBV5-1 and TRBJ2-7, the complete variable domain reads KAGVTQTPRYLIKTRGQQVTLSCSPISGHRSVSWYQQTPGQGLQFLFEYFSETQRNKGNFPGRFSGRQFSNSRSEMNVSTLELGDSALYLCASSLGLALEQYFGPGTRLTVT.

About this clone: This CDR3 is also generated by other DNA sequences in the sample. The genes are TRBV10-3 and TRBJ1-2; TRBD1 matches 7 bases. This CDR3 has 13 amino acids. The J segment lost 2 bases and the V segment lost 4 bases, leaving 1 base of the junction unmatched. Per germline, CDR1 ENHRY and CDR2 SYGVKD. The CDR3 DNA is TGTGCCATCAGTGGGGACAGCAACTATGGCTACACCTTC. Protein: CAISGDSNYGYTF.

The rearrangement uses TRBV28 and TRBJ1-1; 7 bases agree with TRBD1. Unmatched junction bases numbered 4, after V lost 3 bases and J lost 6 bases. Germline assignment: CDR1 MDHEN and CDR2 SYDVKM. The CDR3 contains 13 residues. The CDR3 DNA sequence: TGTGCCAGCAGTTTGACAGGGCGGCCTGAAGCTTTCTTT. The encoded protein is CASSLTGRPEAFF.

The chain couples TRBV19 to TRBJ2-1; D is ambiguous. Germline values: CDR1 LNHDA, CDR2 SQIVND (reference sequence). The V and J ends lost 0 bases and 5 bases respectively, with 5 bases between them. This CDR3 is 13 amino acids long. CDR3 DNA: TGTGCCAGTAGTATAGAACGGGACAATGAGCAGTTCTTC. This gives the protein CASSIERDNEQFF.

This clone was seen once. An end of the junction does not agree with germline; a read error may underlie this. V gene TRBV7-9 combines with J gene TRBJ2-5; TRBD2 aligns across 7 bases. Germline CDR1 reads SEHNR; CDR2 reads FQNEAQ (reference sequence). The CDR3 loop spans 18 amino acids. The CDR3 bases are TGTTCCAGCAGCTCCCTCTCGTCCGAGGGAGGGAATAGTGAGACCCAGTACTTC. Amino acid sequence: CSSSSLSSEGGNSETQYF.

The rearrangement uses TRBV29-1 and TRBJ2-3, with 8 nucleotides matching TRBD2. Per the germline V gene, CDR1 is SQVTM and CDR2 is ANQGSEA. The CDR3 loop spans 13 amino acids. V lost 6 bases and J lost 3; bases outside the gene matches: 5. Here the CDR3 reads CSVRGLVTDTQYF. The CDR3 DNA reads TGCAGCGTGCGGGGACTAGTGACAGATACGCAGTATTTT.

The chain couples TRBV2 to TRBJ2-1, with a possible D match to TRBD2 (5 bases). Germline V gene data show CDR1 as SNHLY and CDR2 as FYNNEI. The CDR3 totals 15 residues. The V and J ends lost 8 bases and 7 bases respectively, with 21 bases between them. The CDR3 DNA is TGTGCCAGCGGTCCACTAGGCTCCCCATTTAATGAGCAGTTCTTC. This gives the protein CASGPLGSPFNEQFF.

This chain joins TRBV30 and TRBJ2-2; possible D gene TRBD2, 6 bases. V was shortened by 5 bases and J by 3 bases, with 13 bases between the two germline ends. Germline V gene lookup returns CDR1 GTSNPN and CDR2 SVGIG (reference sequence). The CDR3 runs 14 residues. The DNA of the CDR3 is TGTGCCTGGTCCCGGGAGTCCCACACCGGGGAGCTGTTTTTT. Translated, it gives CAWSRESHTGELFF.

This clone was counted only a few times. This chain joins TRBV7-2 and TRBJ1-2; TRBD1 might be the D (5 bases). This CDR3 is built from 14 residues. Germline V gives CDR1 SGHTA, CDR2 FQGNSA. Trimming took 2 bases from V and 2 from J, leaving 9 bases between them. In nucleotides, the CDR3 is TGTGCCAGCAGCTTACCTGGGGGGAACTATGGCTACACCTTC. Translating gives CASSLPGGNYGYTF.

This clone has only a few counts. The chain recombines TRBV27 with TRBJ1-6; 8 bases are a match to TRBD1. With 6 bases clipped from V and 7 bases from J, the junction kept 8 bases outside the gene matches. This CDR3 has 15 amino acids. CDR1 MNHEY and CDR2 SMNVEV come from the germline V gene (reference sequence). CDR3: CASRNAGGGNSPLHF. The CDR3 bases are TGTGCCAGCAGAAACGCAGGGGGCGGAAATTCACCCCTCCACTTT.

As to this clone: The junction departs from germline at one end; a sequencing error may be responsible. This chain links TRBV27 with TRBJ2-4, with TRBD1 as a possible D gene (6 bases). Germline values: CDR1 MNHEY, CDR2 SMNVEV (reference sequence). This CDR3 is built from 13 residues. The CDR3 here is CASSYRDKNSQYF. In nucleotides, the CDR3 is TGTGCCAGCAGTTATAGGGACAAAAACAGTCAGTACTTC.

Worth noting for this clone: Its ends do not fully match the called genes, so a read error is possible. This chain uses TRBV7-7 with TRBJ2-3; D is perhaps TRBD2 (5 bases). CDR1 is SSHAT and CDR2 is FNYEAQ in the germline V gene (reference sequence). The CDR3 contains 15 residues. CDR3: CASSLAGRVTDTQYF. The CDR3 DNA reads TGTGCTAGCAGCTTAGCCGGGCGGGTCACAGATACGCAGTATTTT. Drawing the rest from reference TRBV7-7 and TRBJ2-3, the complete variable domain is GAGVSQSPRYKVTKRGQDVTLRCDPISSHATLYWYQQALGQGPEFLTYFNYEAQPDKSGLPSDRFSAERPEGSISTLTIQRTEQRDSAMYRCASSLAGRVTDTQYFGPGTRLTVL.

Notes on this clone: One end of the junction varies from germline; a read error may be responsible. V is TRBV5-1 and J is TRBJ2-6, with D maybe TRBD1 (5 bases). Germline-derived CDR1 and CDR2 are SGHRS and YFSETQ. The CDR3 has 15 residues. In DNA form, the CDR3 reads TGCGCCAGCAGCTTGGATCCGTCTGGGGCCAACGGCCTGACTTTC. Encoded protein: CASSLDPSGANGLTF. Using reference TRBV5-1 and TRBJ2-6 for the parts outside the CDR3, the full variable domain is KAGVTQTPRYLIKTRGQQVTLSCSPISGHRSVSWYQQTPGQGLQFLFEYFSETQRNKGNFPGRFSGRQFSNSRSEMNVSTLELGDSALYLCASSLDPSGANGLTFGAGSRLTVL.

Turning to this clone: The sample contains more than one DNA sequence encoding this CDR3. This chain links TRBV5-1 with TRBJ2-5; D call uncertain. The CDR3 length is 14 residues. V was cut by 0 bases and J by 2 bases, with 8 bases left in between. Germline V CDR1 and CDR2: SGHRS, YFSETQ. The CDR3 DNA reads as TGCGCCAGCAGCTTGGGAGCGCTTCAAGAGACCCAGTACTTC. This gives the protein CASSLGALQETQYF.

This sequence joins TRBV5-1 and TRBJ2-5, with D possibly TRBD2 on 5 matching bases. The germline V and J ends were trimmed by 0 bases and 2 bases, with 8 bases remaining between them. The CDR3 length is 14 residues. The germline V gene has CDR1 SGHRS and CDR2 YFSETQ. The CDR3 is CASSLAGVQETQYF. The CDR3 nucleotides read TGCGCCAGCAGCTTGGCCGGGGTACAAGAGACCCAGTACTTC.

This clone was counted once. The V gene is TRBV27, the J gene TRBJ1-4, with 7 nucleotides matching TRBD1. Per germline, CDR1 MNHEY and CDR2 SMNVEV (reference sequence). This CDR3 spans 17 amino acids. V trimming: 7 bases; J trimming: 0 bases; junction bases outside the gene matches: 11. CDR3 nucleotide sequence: TGTGCCAGCAAATCTTGGGACAGCCACTCAACTAATGAAAAACTGTTTTTT. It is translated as CASKSWDSHSTNEKLFF.

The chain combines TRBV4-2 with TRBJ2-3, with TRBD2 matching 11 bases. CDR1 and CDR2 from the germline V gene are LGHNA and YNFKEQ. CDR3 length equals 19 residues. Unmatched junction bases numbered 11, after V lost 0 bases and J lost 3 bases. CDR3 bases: TGTGCCAGCAGCCAAGAGGACAGGCGACTAGCGGGAATGACAGATACGCAGTATTTT. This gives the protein CASSQEDRRLAGMTDTQYF.

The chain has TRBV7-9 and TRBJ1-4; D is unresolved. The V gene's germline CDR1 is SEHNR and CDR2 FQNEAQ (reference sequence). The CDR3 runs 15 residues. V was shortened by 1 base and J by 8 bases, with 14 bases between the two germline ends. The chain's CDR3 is CASSLVPDWQEKLFF. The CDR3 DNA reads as TGTGCCAGCAGCTTAGTTCCCGACTGGCAGGAAAAACTGTTTTTT.

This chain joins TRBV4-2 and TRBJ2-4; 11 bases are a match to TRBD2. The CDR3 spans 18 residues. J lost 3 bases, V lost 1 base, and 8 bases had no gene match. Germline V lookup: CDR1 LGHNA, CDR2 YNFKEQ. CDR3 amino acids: CASSQGPLAGVGKNIQYF. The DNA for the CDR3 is TGTGCCAGCAGCCAAGGCCCACTAGCGGGAGTAGGCAAAAACATTCAGTACTTC.

CDR3 nucleotides: TGTGCCAGCAGCTTAGGGCCCAGCACCGGGGAGCTGTTTTTT. Translated, it gives CASSLGPSTGELFF. This chain joins TRBV7-9 and TRBJ2-2; D gene ambiguous. Germline V gene data show CDR1 as SEHNR and CDR2 as FQNEAQ (reference sequence). The CDR3 has 14 residues. Trimming took off 1 base at V and 4 bases at J, with 7 bases between the two ends. Combining the CDR3 with reference TRBV7-9 and TRBJ2-2 gives the whole variable domain DTGVSQNPRHKITKRGQNVTFRCDPISEHNRLYWYRQTLGQGPEFLTYFQNEAQLEKSRLLSDRFSAERPKGSFSTLEIQRTEQGDSAMYLCASSLGPSTGELFFGEGSRLTVL.

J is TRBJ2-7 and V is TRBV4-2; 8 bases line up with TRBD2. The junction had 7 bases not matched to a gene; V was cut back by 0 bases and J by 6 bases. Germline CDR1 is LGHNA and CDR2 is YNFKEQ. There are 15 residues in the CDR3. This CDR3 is CASSQDSSGSREQYF. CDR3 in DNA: TGTGCCAGCAGCCAAGATTCGAGCGGGAGTCGCGAGCAGTACTTC.

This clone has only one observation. The chain's CDR3 is CASSTTGESGYTF. The CDR3 DNA follows: TGCGCCAGCAGCACGACAGGCGAATCTGGCTACACCTTC. The rearrangement joins TRBV5-1 to TRBJ1-2, with D possibly TRBD1 on 6 matching bases. V was cut by 4 bases and J by 7 bases, with 14 bases left in between. The germline V gene encodes CDR1 SGHRS and CDR2 YFSETQ. CDR3 size: 13 residues. Full variable domain (rest looked up from reference TRBV5-1 and TRBJ1-2): KAGVTQTPRYLIKTRGQQVTLSCSPISGHRSVSWYQQTPGQGLQFLFEYFSETQRNKGNFPGRFSGRQFSNSRSEMNVSTLELGDSALYLCASSTTGESGYTFGSGTRLTVV.